These 19 T cell receptor beta chains came from one sample sequenced in a study of T-cell memory formation after mild COVID-19. TCRdb passed the 5' RACE reads through MiXCR, listing each CDR3 protein once. This sample has some 210,000 distinct CDR3 sequences; around 25% occur once, and the top ten carry about an eighth. Sequencing was performed on PBMCs or a T cell subset sorted from them (not recorded which). Source of these receptors: an adult woman who had mild COVID-19 (a few samples of this study predate the infection). Cell type and time point are not known.

This clonotype was seen many times. This chain joins TRBV7-2 and TRBJ1-1; D gene unclear. CDR3 size: 12 residues. Looked up from germline, CDR1 is SGHTA and CDR2 is FQGNSA. Trimming stripped 2 bases from V and 6 bases from J, with 7 bases between. The CDR3: CASSLQWAEAFF. Here the CDR3 DNA reads TGTGCCAGCAGCTTACAGTGGGCTGAAGCTTTCTTT.

This clonotype was counted only a few times. V usage is TRBV6-5 and J usage is TRBJ1-6, with D uncertain. The CDR3 runs 15 residues. Germline V CDR1 and CDR2: MNHEY, SVGAGI. Trimming shortened V by 4 bases and J by 8 bases, and 15 bases separated the two germline ends. The CDR3 DNA sequence: TGTGCCAGCAGTTTTTCCCCGGGGATAGATTCACCCCTCCACTTT. This encodes CASSFSPGIDSPLHF.

The CDR3 DNA sequence: TGCGCCAGCAAGCGTAGGGAGGGGCCCAACGAGCAGTACTTC. Its translation: CASKRREGPNEQYF. The chain couples TRBV5-1 to TRBJ2-7, with 7 positions matching TRBD2. The CDR3 is 14 residues long. Germline trimming cut 6 bases from V and 5 bases from J; bases unmatched to any gene: 11. CDR1 and CDR2 (germline): SGHRS, YFSETQ.

The chain combines TRBV7-8 with TRBJ2-7, with 7 bases that match TRBD1. The CDR3 totals 15 residues. Germline V gene sequence: CDR1 SGHVS, CDR2 FQNEAQ. Trimming cost V 4 bases and J 6 bases; bases outside gene matches: 12. The CDR3 region is CASSWTRGSPVEQYF. Here the CDR3 DNA reads TGTGCCAGCAGCTGGACCAGGGGGAGCCCGGTCGAGCAGTACTTC.

The chain employs TRBV4-1 and TRBJ1-5; D gene uncertain. V was trimmed by 0 bases and J by 2 bases, leaving 8 bases between them. The CDR3 length is 15 residues. Germline CDR1 MGHRA, CDR2 YSYEKL. The CDR3 sequence: CASSQDWDRNQPQHF. The DNA for the CDR3 is TGCGCCAGCAGCCAAGACTGGGATCGCAATCAGCCCCAGCATTTT.

V usage is TRBV6-5 and J usage is TRBJ2-7; 8 nucleotides agree with TRBD2. From germline, CDR1 is MNHEY and CDR2 SVGAGI. This CDR3 is built from 13 residues. The V and J ends lost 2 bases and 3 bases, in that order; junction bases with no gene match: 0. This chain's CDR3 is CASSYRGGYEQYF. In nucleotides, the CDR3 is TGTGCCAGCAGTTACCGGGGGGGCTACGAGCAGTACTTC.

The rearrangement links TRBV29-1 to TRBJ2-1, with TRBD2 identical over 12 bases. With V trimmed by 6 bases and J by 1 base, 19 bases remained unmatched. Germline CDR1 SQVTM, CDR2 ANQGSEA. The CDR3 runs 20 residues. CDR3 in amino acids: CSVGTKTGTSGWISYNEQFF. Here the CDR3 DNA reads TGCAGCGTCGGGACGAAAACGGGGACTAGCGGGTGGATATCCTACAATGAGCAGTTCTTC.

This clonotype came up a few times. This chain uses TRBV5-6 with TRBJ2-3, with 8 bases that match TRBD2. Looked up from germline, CDR1 is SGHDT and CDR2 is YYEEEE. CDR3 length equals 15 residues. With V trimmed by 1 base and J by 4 bases, 5 bases remained unmatched. The CDR3 DNA sequence: TGTGCCAGCAGCTTGAACGGGGGGGCCCCAGATACGCAGTATTTT. Its protein product is CASSLNGGAPDTQYF.

The chain carries TRBV20-1 and TRBJ2-3, with D perhaps given as TRBD1 or TRBD2 (5 bases each). V was shortened by 6 bases and J by 0 bases, with 16 bases between the two germline ends. Germline V gene sequence: CDR1 DFQATT, CDR2 SNEGSKA (reference sequence). This CDR3 comprises 15 residues. The CDR3 DNA sequence: TGCAGTGCCCCCCGAGGGGAGATTAGCACAGATACGCAGTATTTT. Residues: CSAPRGEISTDTQYF.

This clonotype has more than one count but fewer than ten. V and J are TRBV20-1 and TRBJ1-1; D not certain. The length of the CDR3 is 13 residues. Looked up from germline, CDR1 is DFQATT and CDR2 is SNEGSKA (reference sequence). Trimming took 0 bases from V and 3 from J, leaving 8 bases between them. In DNA form, the CDR3 reads TGCAGTGCTAGAGATGGGAGGGACACTGAAGCTTTCTTT. Encoded protein: CSARDGRDTEAFF.

The J gene is TRBJ2-2, the V gene TRBV5-1; D may correspond to TRBD1 or TRBD2 (5 bases each). The CDR3 totals 14 residues. Germline V gene sequence: CDR1 SGHRS, CDR2 YFSETQ. V lost 6 bases to trimming and J lost 3 bases, with 12 bases between them. The CDR3 region has the DNA TGCGCCAGCACCGGGACCGCCTACACCGGGGAGCTGTTTTTT. This gives the protein CASTGTAYTGELFF.

The chain joins TRBV20-1 to TRBJ2-3; 8 bases are a match to TRBD2. J lost 1 base, V lost 7 bases, and 10 bases had no gene match. CDR3 size: 15 residues. Germline CDR1 and CDR2: DFQATT and SNEGSKA (reference sequence). The CDR3 loop is CSVPVTSGGTDTQYF. The CDR3 nucleotides are TGCAGTGTCCCGGTCACTAGCGGAGGCACAGATACGCAGTATTTT.

V gene TRBV20-1 combines with J gene TRBJ2-7; D might be TRBD1 (5 bases). The CDR3 spans 16 residues. Deletions cut 3 bases from V and 1 base from J, with 19 bases between. CDR1 and CDR2 from the germline V gene are DFQATT and SNEGSKA (reference sequence). This CDR3 is CSASEQAPLRSYEQYF. The DNA of the CDR3 is TGCAGTGCTAGTGAACAGGCTCCCCTGAGGTCCTACGAGCAGTACTTC.

V usage is TRBV7-2 and J usage is TRBJ1-5; 7 bases align to TRBD1. The CDR3 is 14 residues long. V lost 5 bases to trimming and J lost 6 bases; unmatched junction nucleotides: 7. Germline V gene data show CDR1 as SGHTA and CDR2 as FQGNSA. The CDR3 sequence: CASSVQGNGQPQHF. Written as DNA, the CDR3 is TGTGCCAGCAGCGTACAGGGGAATGGTCAGCCCCAGCATTTT.

The chain has TRBV6-5 and TRBJ1-1; D gene unclear. CDR1 MNHEY and CDR2 SVGAGI come from the germline V gene. The ends were cut back, 2 bases at V and 1 base at J, with 8 bases in the middle. The CDR3 has 14 amino acids. CDR3 protein: CASSYRDKNTEAFF. DNA for the CDR3: TGTGCCAGCAGTTACCGAGACAAGAACACTGAAGCTTTCTTT.

In this sample, this clonotype turned up a few times. V usage is TRBV11-2 and J usage is TRBJ2-3; D is undetermined. Germline V lookup: CDR1 SGHAT, CDR2 FQNNGV. The CDR3 is 12 residues long. Trimming cost V 1 base and J 8 bases, with 7 bases left between them. The CDR3 sequence is CASSLAIFTQYF. The DNA for the CDR3 is TGTGCCAGCAGCTTAGCGATCTTTACGCAGTATTTT. The full variable domain, its missing parts supplied by reference TRBV11-2 and TRBJ2-3, is EAGVAQSPRYKIIEKRQSVAFWCNPISGHATLYWYQQILGQGPKLLIQFQNNGVVDDSQLPKDRFSAERLKGVDSTLKIQPAKLEDSAVYLCASSLAIFTQYFGPGTRLTVL.

This clonotype was found a few times. J is TRBJ2-5 and V is TRBV4-1; D is undetermined. Trimming removed 4 bases from V and 1 base from J, with 16 bases in between. The germline CDR1 and CDR2 sequences are MGHRA and YSYEKL. The length of the CDR3 is 16 residues. This CDR3 reads CASSPHPDISQETQYF. For the CDR3, the DNA is TGCGCCAGCAGCCCGCACCCAGACATTTCCCAAGAGACCCAGTACTTC.

In its sample, this clonotype was seen a few times. The V call is TRBV5-1, the J call TRBJ2-3; D ambiguous. Germline V gene sequence: CDR1 SGHRS, CDR2 YFSETQ. V was trimmed by 1 base and J by 3 bases, leaving 9 bases between them. The CDR3 covers 14 residues. CDR3 nucleotides: TGCGCCAGCAGCTTGTCTTCGTCGACAGATACGCAGTATTTT. Translation gives CASSLSSSTDTQYF.

The J gene is TRBJ2-2, the V gene TRBV5-1; 9 bases match TRBD1. Germline loops: CDR1 SGHRS, CDR2 YFSETQ. The CDR3 is 14 amino acids. Losses at the gene ends were 5 bases for V and 4 bases for J; bases not matched to a gene: 3. The CDR3 DNA follows: TGCGCCAGCAGACAGGGGGCGAGCACCGGGGAGCTGTTTTTT. This translates into CASRQGASTGELFF.